In its sample, the clone carrying this TCR beta chain was seen a few times. Its antigen is still unknown. Graves' hyperthyroidism without ophthalmopathy progression within 18 months was termed stable. Amplified TCR beta CDR3 regions came from RNA transcripts. TCR CDR3 regions were first amplified by RT-PCR with HTBI primers. TCRdb itself ran the multiplex PCR reads through MiXCR, one entry per CDR3 protein. The profile shows about 620,000 distinct CDR3 sequences, 15% to 20% of them singletons. This sample was included in a study of T cells in Graves' hyperthyroidism and ophthalmopathy. There are 14 residues in the CDR3. Trimming cost V 7 bases and J 0 bases, with 12 bases left between them. Germline V gives CDR1 ENHRY, CDR2 SYGVKD. The study's findings and limits: Among clonotypes expanded in thyroid above 0.001, most were also found in blood.

This receptor was taken from a young woman with Graves' hyperthyroidism. The source material was blood. The chain has TRBV10-3 and TRBJ1-1; maybe TRBD1 (5 bases). Written as DNA, the CDR3 is TGTGCCATCACCGACGGGACGGTGAACACTGAAGCTTTCTTT. This translates into CAITDGTVNTEAFF.